This T cell receptor beta chain is drawn from a study of read filtering for tumor transcriptome and immune sequencing. Many counts were recorded for this clonotype. From about 400 ng of RNA, a library with molecular barcoded alpha/delta and beta/gamma adaptors was made. TCRdb re-derived calls from the reads in MiXCR, one entry per CDR3 protein. The data show over 50,000 distinct CDR3 sequences, about 19% seen once. Germline assignment: CDR1 DFQATT and CDR2 SNEGSKA (reference sequence). Trimming removed 1 base at V and 5 bases at J, with 8 bases between. The CDR3 has 12 residues. Material for sequencing was a population of CD138-negative cells sorted from bone marrow. The chain is built from TRBV20-1 and TRBJ2-5; D gene unclear. The clonotype originates from a donor aged 40 or over with multiple myeloma. The DNA for the CDR3 is TGCAGTGCTAGAGGCACCCTGGAGACCCAGTACTTC. Protein: CSARGTLETQYF.